This record concerns one TCR beta chain sequence. The antigen is unknown. Between the trimmed V and J ends, which lost 8 bases and 3 bases, there was a span of 13 bases. This CDR3 comprises 13 residues. Germline V lookup: CDR1 SNHLY, CDR2 FYNNEI. Some clones are missing from TCRdb's copy, which holds only in-frame ones; the method was immunoSEQ multiplex PCR. This table has 95,000 to 150,000 clones, around 90% appearing once. The sample belongs to a study of T cell responses to AZD1222 COVID-19 vaccine. Points from the study as a whole: Unmutated regions of variants are reportedly targeted by nearly half of spike-specific TCRs. The repertoires were collected only after the peak T cell response.

Specimen: peripheral blood, collected on day 0 of AZD1222 vaccination. The chain uses TRBV2 and TRBJ1-2; D gene ambiguous. This clonotype was obtained from an adult in good health. CDR3 nucleotides: TGTGCCAGCTGTCGAGGGTTGGACTATGGCTACACCTTC. Its translation: CASCRGLDYGYTF.